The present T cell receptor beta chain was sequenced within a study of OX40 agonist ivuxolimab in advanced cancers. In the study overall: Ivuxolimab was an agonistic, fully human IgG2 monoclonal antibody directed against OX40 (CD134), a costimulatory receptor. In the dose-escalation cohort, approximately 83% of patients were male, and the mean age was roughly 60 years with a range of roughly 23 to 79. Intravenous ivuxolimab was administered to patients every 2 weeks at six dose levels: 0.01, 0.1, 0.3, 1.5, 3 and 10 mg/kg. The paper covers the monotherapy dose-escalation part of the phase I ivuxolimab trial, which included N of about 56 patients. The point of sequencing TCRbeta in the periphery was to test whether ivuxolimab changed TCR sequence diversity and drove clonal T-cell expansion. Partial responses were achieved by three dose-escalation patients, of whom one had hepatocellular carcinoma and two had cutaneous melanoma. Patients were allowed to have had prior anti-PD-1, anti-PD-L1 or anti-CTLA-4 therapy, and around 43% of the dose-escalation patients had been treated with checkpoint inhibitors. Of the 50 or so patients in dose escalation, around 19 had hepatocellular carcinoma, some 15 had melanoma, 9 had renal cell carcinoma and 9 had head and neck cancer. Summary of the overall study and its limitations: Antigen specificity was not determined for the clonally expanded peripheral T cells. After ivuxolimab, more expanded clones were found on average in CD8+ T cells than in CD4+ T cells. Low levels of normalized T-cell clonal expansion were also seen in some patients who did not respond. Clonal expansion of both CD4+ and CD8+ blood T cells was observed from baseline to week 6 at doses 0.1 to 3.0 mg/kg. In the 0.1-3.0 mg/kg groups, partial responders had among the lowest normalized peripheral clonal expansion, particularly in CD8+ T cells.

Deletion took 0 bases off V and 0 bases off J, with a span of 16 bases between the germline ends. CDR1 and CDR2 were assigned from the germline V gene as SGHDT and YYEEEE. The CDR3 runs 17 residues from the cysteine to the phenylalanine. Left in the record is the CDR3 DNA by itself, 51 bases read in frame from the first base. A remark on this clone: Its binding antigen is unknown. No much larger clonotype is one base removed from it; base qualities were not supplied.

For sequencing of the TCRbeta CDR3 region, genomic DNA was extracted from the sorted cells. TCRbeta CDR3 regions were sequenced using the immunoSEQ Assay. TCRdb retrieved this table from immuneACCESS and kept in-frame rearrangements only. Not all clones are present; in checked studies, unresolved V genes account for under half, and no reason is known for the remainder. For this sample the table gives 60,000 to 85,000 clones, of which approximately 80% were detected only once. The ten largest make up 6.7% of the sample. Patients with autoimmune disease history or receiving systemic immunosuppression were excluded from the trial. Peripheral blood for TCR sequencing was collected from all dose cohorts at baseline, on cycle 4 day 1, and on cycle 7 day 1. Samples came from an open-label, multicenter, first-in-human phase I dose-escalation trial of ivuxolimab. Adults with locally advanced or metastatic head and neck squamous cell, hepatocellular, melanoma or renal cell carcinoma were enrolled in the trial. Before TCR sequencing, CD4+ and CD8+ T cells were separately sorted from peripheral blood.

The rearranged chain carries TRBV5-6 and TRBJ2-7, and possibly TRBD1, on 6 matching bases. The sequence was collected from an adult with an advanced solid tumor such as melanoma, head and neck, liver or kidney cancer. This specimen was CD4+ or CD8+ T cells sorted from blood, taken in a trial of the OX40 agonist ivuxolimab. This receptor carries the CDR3 CASSLAKRGSSSYEQYF. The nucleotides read TGTGCCAGCAGCTTGGCGAAGAGGGGGTCGAGCTCCTACGAGCAGTACTTC. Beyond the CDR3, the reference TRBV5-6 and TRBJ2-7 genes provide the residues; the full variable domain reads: DAGVTQSPTHLIKTRGQQVTLRCSPKSGHDTVSWYQQALGQGPQFIFQYYEEEERQRGNFPDRFSGHQFPNYSSELNVNALLLGDSALYLCASSLAKRGSSSYEQYFGPGTRLTVT.